Listed here is a single T cell receptor (beta chain). Its antigen is still unknown. This sample stems from a study of cytomegalovirus exposure and HLA in healthy donors. Study information: The early release's HLA-typed donors yielded 78 million or so unique TCRs.

CDR1 is SGHAT, CDR2 FQNNGV, per germline. V shed 1 base and J 2 bases; nucleotides not matched to a gene: 6. The CDR3 contains 16 residues. PCR used 60 Vbeta primers and 13 Jbeta primers. The method was immunoSEQ multiplex PCR; TCRdb's version includes in-frame clones alone and lacks a portion of them. The sample includes some 110,000 clones. Findings and caveats of the study: Later analysis suggested most CMV-associated TCR beta chains were HLA-restricted.

Input material: PBMCs. This TCR came from a man younger than 40 in good health and CMV-seronegative. The chain recombines TRBV11-2 with TRBJ2-3; 7 bases are a match to TRBD2. The CDR3 sequence is CASSLAARGTTDTQYF. The CDR3 nucleotides read TGTGCCAGCAGCTTAGCGGCGCGGGGGACCACAGATACGCAGTATTTT.